The T cell receptor (beta chain) under discussion was sequenced for a study of radiotherapy plus CTLA-4 blockade in lung cancer. The CDR3 sequence is 14 residues long. The V end was cut by 3 bases, the J end by 0 bases, with 8 bases between. CDR1 and CDR2 (germline): MDHEN, SYDVKM. The study treated chemo-refractory metastatic non-small-cell lung cancer patients with focal radiation plus ipilimumab CTLA-4 blockade. TCRdb's copy holds only in-frame clones and misses some; the assay was immunoSEQ multiplex PCR. The sample includes 25,000 to 40,000 clones, 70% seen only once; the top ten take 4%. Relative to its sample, this clone is medium-sized (0.01 to 0.1%). The antigen is unknown. General observations from the study: Tumor-derived TCR clones expanded in blood after radiotherapy plus ipilimumab. The authors reported that early blood T cell clone dynamics, with interferon-beta, best predicted response.

This TCR came from a human donor with non-small cell lung cancer who had stable disease on radiotherapy plus ipilimumab. Sequencing was performed on peripheral blood, taken from a patient treated with radiotherapy plus ipilimumab. The gene calls are TRBV28 and TRBJ1-2; D not resolved. This CDR3 is CASSFPVSNYGYTF. The CDR3 DNA reads as TGTGCCAGCAGTTTTCCTGTCTCTAACTATGGCTACACCTTC.